The T cell receptor (beta chain) under discussion was sequenced for a study of blood T cell repertoires in COVID-19. Whole-study context: Donors in Cohort 3 counted as recovered after two negative PCRs, clearance, or symptom resolution.

Produced via immunoSEQ multiplex PCR; TCRdb's table is partial and in-frame only. Found here are 200,000 or so clones, roughly 84% of them singletons; the top ten hold around 7%. Looked up from germline, CDR1 is LNHDA and CDR2 is SQIVND (reference sequence). CDR3 length: 16 amino acids. The V gene end was trimmed by 5 bases and the J gene end by 5 bases; junction bases not matched to a gene: 14. The sequenced sample was PBMCs or T cells enriched from blood (not recorded which). This clonotype originated in a man under 40 in a cohort exposed to, infected with or recovered from COVID-19 (not recorded which). The chain employs TRBV19 and TRBJ1-1, with TRBD1 identical over 7 bases. The CDR3: CASSPSGTVSLTEAFF. DNA for the CDR3: TGTGCCAGTAGTCCATCCGGGACAGTCTCTCTGACTGAAGCTTTCTTT.